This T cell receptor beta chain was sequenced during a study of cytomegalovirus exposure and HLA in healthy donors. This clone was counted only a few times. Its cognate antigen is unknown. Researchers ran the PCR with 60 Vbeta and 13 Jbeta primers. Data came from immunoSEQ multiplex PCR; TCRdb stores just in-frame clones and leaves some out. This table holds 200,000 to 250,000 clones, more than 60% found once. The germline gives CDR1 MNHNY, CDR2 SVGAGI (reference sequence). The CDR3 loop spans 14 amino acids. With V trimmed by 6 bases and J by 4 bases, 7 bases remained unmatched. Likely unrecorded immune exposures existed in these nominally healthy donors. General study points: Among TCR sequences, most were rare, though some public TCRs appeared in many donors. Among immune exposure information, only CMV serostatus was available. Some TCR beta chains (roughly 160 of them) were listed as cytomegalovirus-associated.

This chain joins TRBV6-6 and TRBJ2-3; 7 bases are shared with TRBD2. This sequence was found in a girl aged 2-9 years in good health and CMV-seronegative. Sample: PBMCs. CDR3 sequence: CASRESGASDTQYF. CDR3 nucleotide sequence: TGTGCCAGCAGGGAGAGCGGGGCCTCAGATACGCAGTATTTT.